This TCR beta chain appears in the sequencing data of a study of blood T cell repertoires in COVID-19. Profiled with immunoSEQ multiplex PCR; TCRdb holds only in-frame clones, not every one. The sample lists 150,000 or so clones, roughly 83% occurring once. This CDR3 comprises 13 residues. The germline gives CDR1 MNHEY, CDR2 SMNVEV (reference sequence). With 2 bases clipped from V and 5 bases from J, the junction kept 1 base outside the gene matches. The sequencing sample was made of peripheral blood. This clonotype originated in a woman aged 55 to 70 with acute or convalescent COVID-19. V gene TRBV27 combines with J gene TRBJ2-5, with 8 bases aligning to TRBD2. CDR3 region: CASSLQRGETQYF. CDR3 bases: TGTGCCAGCAGTTTACAGCGGGGGGAGACCCAGTACTTC.